This TCR delta chain was sequenced in a study of delta chain sequences of gamma delta T cells (dated by TCRdb to about 2017). The cysteine opens and the phenylalanine closes a CDR3 of 22 amino acids. CDR3 DNA only is kept here, 66 bases in frame from base 1. Library prep was done by 5' RACE. Sequencing relied on an Illumina MiSeq. TCRdb reprocessed the public data with the CATT caller; entries with the same nucleotide sequence were combined afterwards. The sample table records more than 650 delta-chain clones; roughly a tenth of these occur just once. Together, the top ten hold around 70% of the sample. This clone qualifies as medium-sized (0.01 to 0.1%). The clone's antigen remains unknown. Given a far larger clone just one base away, this is likely a sequencing read error. Within the sample, other DNA sequences also encode this same CDR3.

No V gene was called here, but the J gene is TRDJ4; TRDD3 is the table's D call and was not checked against the DNA. The sequenced sample was either unsorted cells or a sorted T cell fraction (not recorded which). The sequence was collected from a human donor in good health. The CDR3 reads CSGVISWGIVPSVGLTGGPLIF. The bases read TGCTCTGGAGTCATTTCTTGGGGGATTGTGCCTTCCGTCGGCTTAACTGGAGGACCCCTGATCTTT.